The rows below give T cell receptor beta chains drawn from one sample of a study of T cell repertoires in cytomegalovirus infection. MiXCR was run by TCRdb on the reads, yielding one entry per CDR3 protein. The repertoire consists of approximately 180,000 distinct CDR3 sequences, with approximately 19% occurring once and the leading ten covering around 3.1%. The sample was PBMCs. The source is a human donor in good health (CMV status not recorded). Some clones in this sample may be carry-over from other donors' samples. Both conserved end residues are part of each CDR3. A D gene is named only where the DNA matches it firmly. Only some rows state a clone size, as once, few, many or a class for expanded clones.

>TRBJ1-3|14|NA|TRBV6-5|NA
CASSYSGSRNTIYF
TGTGCCAGCAGTTACTCAGGATCACGAAACACCATATATTTT
>TRBJ2-5|14|TRBD2|TRBV20-1|NA
CSASKLAGGETQYF
TGCAGTGCTAGTAAACTAGCGGGAGGAGAGACCCAGTACTTC
>TRBJ2-2|15|NA|TRBV7-6|few
CASSMSAGNTGELFF
TGTGCTAGCAGCATGTCTGCAGGGAACACCGGGGAGCTGTTTTTT
>TRBJ1-2|12|TRBD1|TRBV29-1|few
CSGDRGDYGYTF
TGCAGCGGAGACAGGGGCGACTATGGCTACACCTTC
>TRBJ1-5|14|NA|TRBV25-1|many
CASSGWGGNQPQHF
TGTGCCAGCAGTGGATGGGGTGGCAATCAGCCCCAGCATTTT
>TRBJ2-7|14|NA|TRBV5-1|NA
CASSLGQEHYEQYF
TGCGCCAGCAGCTTGGGACAGGAGCACTACGAGCAGTACTTC
>TRBJ2-3|15|NA|TRBV7-2|once
CASSLGGGGGDTQYF
TGTGCCAGCAGCTTAGGGGGCGGAGGAGGAGATACGCAGTATTTT
>TRBJ2-2|15|NA|TRBV18|NA
CASSPRQADTGELFF
TGTGCCAGCTCACCACGTCAGGCGGACACCGGGGAGCTGTTTTTT
>TRBJ2-1|15|NA|TRBV7-6|many
CASSLVGGDYNEQFF
TGTGCCAGCAGCTTAGTGGGTGGCGACTACAATGAGCAGTTCTTC
>TRBJ2-3|13|NA|TRBV7-2|NA
CASSKQGTDTQYF
TGTGCCAGCAGCAAACAGGGCACAGATACGCAGTATTTT
>TRBJ2-1|14|TRBD1|TRBV24-1|NA
CATSDPGTGDREFF
TGTGCCACCAGTGACCCCGGGACAGGGGATCGCGAGTTCTTC
>TRBJ2-1|14|NA|TRBV12-5|NA
CASVRLGLYNEQFF
TGTGCTAGTGTCCGACTAGGTCTCTACAATGAGCAGTTCTTC
>TRBJ2-5|15|TRBD1|TRBV7-9|few
CASSPYGTGQETQYF
TGTGCCAGCAGCCCCTACGGGACAGGGCAAGAGACCCAGTACTTC
>TRBJ2-7|13|TRBD1|TRBV7-2|many
CASSWDRESEQYF
TGTGCCAGCAGCTGGGACAGGGAAAGCGAGCAGTACTTC
>TRBJ2-2|14|NA|TRBV10-3|few
CATGAGPNTGELFF
TGTGCCACGGGTGCTGGACCGAACACCGGGGAGCTGTTTTTT
>TRBJ1-1|11|NA|TRBV5-4|few
CASSFQAEAFF
TGTGCCAGCAGCTTCCAGGCTGAAGCTTTCTTT
>TRBJ2-1|13|TRBD2|TRBV7-2|many
CASSLASGGGQFF
TGTGCCAGCAGCTTAGCGTCGGGAGGGGGGCAGTTCTTC
>TRBJ1-1|13|NA|TRBV11-2|NA
CASSLEGPAAAFF
TGTGCCAGCAGCTTAGAAGGCCCTGCGGCAGCTTTCTTT
>TRBJ2-7|16|NA|TRBV19|NA
CASSIGWAGSPYEQYF
TGTGCCAGTAGTATAGGCTGGGCAGGGTCGCCCTACGAGCAGTACTTC
>TRBJ2-5|13|TRBD2|TRBV2|NA
CASSVGLAETQYF
TGTGCCAGCAGTGTGGGACTAGCAGAGACCCAGTACTTC
>TRBJ2-1|17|NA|TRBV12-3/TRBV12-4|few
CASSLARSSADHNEQFF
TGTGCCAGCAGTTTAGCCCGATCTAGCGCCGATCACAATGAGCAGTTCTTC
>TRBJ2-1|18|TRBD1|TRBV28|many
CASSLGQGVGLALNEQFF
TGTGCCAGCAGTTTGGGGCAGGGGGTTGGGCTAGCCCTCAATGAGCAGTTCTTC
>TRBJ1-1|16|NA|TRBV28|many
CATGRQGIGANTEAFF
TGTGCCACCGGGCGGCAGGGTATAGGGGCTAACACTGAAGCTTTCTTT
>TRBJ2-5|13|NA|TRBV7-8|NA
CASSLSQRETQYF
TGTGCCAGCAGCTTATCCCAGCGAGAGACCCAGTACTTC
>TRBJ2-1|18|TRBD1|TRBV6-5|many
CASSSSPGTGGTYNEQFF
TGTGCCAGCAGCAGTTCGCCTGGGACAGGGGGAACCTACAATGAGCAGTTCTTC
>TRBJ2-5|14|TRBD1|TRBV2|few
CASRDRALQETQYF
TGTGCCAGCAGGGACAGGGCCCTCCAAGAGACCCAGTACTTC
>TRBJ1-5|13|NA|TRBV12-3/TRBV12-4|many
CASSHREAQPQHF
TGTGCCAGCAGTCACAGGGAGGCTCAGCCCCAGCATTTT
>TRBJ2-7|14|NA|TRBV12-3/TRBV12-4|few
CASSPQLRFNEQYF
TGTGCCAGCAGCCCCCAACTGCGGTTCAACGAGCAGTACTTC
>TRBJ2-1|13|NA|TRBV19|NA
CASSIGSNNEQFF
TGTGCCAGTAGTATTGGCAGCAACAATGAGCAGTTCTTC
>TRBJ2-3|16|TRBD2|TRBV19|few
CASSIRVRLAGDTQYF
TGTGCCAGTAGTATTCGAGTTCGACTAGCGGGAGATACGCAGTATTTT
>TRBJ2-5|15|NA|TRBV6-5|NA
CASSSTGPTTQTQYF
TGTGCCAGCAGTTCCACAGGACCGACGACCCAGACCCAGTACTTC
>TRBJ2-1|15|NA|TRBV6-1|NA
CASRPLSGYYNEQFF
TGTGCCAGCAGACCCCTCTCAGGGTATTACAATGAGCAGTTCTTC
>TRBJ1-1|16|TRBD1|TRBV7-2|many
CASSLDYRGSNTEAFF
TGTGCCAGCAGCTTAGATTACAGGGGATCGAACACTGAAGCTTTCTTT